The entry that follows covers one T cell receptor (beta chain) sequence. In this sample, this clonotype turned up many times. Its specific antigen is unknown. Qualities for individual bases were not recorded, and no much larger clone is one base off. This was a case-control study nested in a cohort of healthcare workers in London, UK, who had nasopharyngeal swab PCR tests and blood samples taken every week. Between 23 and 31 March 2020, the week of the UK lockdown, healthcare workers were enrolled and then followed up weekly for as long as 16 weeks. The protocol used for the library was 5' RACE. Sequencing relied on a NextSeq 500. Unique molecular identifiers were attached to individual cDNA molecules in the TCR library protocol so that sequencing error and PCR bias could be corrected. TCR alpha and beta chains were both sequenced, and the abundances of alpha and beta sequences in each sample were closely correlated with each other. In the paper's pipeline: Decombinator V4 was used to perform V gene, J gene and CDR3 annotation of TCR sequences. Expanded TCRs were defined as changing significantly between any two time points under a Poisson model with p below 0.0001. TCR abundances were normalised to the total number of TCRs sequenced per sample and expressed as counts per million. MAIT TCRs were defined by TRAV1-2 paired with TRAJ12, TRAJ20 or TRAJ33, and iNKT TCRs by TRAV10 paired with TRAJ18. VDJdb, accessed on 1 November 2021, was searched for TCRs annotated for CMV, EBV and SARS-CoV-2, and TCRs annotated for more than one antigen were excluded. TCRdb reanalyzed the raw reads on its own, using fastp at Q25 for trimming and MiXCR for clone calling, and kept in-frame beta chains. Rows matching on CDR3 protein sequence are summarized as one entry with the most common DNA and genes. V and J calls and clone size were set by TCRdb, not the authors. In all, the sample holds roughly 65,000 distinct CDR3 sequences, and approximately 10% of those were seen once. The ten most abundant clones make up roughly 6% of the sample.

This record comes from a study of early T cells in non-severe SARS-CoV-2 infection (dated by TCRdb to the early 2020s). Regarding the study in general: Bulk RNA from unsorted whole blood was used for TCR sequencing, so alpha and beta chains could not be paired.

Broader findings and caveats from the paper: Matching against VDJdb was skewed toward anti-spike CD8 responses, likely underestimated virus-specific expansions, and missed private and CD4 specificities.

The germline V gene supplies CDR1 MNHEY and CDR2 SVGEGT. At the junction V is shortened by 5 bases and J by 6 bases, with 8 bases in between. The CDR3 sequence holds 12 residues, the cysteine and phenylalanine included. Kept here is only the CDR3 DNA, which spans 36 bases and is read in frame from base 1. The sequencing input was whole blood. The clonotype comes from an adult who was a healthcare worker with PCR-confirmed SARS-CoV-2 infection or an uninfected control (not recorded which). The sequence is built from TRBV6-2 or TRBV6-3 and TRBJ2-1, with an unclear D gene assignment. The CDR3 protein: CASSQTGNEQFF. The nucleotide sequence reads TGTGCCAGCAGTCAGACGGGCAATGAGCAGTTCTTC.